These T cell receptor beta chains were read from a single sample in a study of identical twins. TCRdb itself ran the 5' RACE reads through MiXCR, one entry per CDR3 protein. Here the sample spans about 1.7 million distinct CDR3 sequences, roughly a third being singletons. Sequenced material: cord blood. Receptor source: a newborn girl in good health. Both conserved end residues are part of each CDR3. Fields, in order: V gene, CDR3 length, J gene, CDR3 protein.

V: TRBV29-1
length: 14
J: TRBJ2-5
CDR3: CSVGARVGQETQYF

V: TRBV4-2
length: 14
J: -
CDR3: CASSQDGLADEQYF

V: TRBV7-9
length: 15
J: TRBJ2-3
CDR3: CASSPRGLASGTQYF

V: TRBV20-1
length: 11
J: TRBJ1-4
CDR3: CSARYNEKLFF

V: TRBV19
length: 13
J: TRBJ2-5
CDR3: CASSIGQEETQYF

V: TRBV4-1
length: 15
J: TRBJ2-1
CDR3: CASSHTGISYNEQFF

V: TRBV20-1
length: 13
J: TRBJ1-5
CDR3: CSANLGHNQPQHF

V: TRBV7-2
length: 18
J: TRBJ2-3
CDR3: CASSTGTSGIFLTDTQYF

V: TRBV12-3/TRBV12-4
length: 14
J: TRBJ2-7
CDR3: CASSFGTRGYEQYF

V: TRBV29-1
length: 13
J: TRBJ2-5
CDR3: CSPPAGVSYEQNF

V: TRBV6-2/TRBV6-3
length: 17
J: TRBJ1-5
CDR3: CASNGQGHWTSNQPQHF

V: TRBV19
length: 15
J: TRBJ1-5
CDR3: CASSIGDRANQPQHF

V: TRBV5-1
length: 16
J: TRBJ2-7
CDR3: CASSLAEEGISYEQYF

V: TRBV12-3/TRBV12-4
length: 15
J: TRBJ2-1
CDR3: CASSLGREHYNEQFF

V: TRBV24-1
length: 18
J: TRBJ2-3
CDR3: CATSDPYSGQTPPDTQYF

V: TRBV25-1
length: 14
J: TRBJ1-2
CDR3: CASSGDSSNYGYTF

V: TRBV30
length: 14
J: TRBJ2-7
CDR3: CAWSITDPPYEQYF

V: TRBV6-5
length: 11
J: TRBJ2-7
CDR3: CASRSTGHQYF

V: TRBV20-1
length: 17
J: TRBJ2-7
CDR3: CSAPSRDRGRQTYEQYF

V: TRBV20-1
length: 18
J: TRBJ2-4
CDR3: CSARGQEPFPLAKNIQYF

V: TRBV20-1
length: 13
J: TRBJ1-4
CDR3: CSASTSLNEKLFF

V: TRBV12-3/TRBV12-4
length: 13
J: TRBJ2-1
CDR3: CASSFARFSEQFF

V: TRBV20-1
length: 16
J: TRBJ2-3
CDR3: CSAELAGGARTDTQYF